These 16 T cell receptor beta chains came from one sample sequenced in a study of shared clonotypes between healthy human individuals. Profiled with immunoSEQ multiplex PCR; TCRdb holds only in-frame clones, not every one. Of some 2,000,000 clones detected, around 95% appear once; the ten largest clones hold 0.13%. The sample was naive CD4+ T cells sorted from blood. Specified subset: CD45RA+ positively selected. These receptors were collected from a man between 18 and 29 years old in good health.

This rearrangement joins TRBV5-8 to TRBJ2-3; no definite D call. V was clipped by 2 bases and J by 2 bases, with 12 bases between them. The CDR3 sequence is 15 residues long. Germline CDR1 and CDR2: SGHTS and YDEGEE. The CDR3 loop is CASSFGRMITDTQYF. The DNA for the CDR3 is TGTGCCAGCAGCTTCGGTCGAATGATCACAGATACGCAGTATTTT. The full variable domain, in which reference TRBV5-8 and TRBJ2-3 provide the parts outside the CDR3, is EAGVTQSPTHLIKTRGQQATLRCSPISGHTSVYWYQQALGLGLQFLLWYDEGEERNRGNFPPRFSGRQFPNYSSELNVNALELEDSALYLCASSFGRMITDTQYFGPGTRLTVL.

This clone showed up just once. This sample includes further DNA sequences coding for the same CDR3. The chain recombines TRBV5-4 with TRBJ1-2; D unresolved. With 3 bases removed from V and 4 bases from J, the gap between germline ends came to 10 bases. This CDR3 contains 13 residues. Germline V gene data show CDR1 as SGHNT and CDR2 as YYREEE (reference sequence). This chain's CDR3 is CASSSDGSYGYTF. DNA for the CDR3: TGTGCCAGCAGCTCGGACGGAAGCTATGGCTACACCTTC.

V usage is TRBV12-5 and J usage is TRBJ2-7; 10 nucleotides align to TRBD2. The CDR3 runs 15 residues. The germline V gene has CDR1 LGHNT and CDR2 FRNRAP. Losses at the gene ends were 3 bases for V and 3 bases for J; bases not matched to a gene: 5. The CDR3 DNA sequence: TGTGCTAGTGGTTTTTTGGCTAGCGGGGGCTACGAGCAGTACTTC. This sequence encodes CASGFLASGGYEQYF.

CDR3 in amino acids: CASSYGALGRTEAFF. CDR3 coding DNA: TGTGCCAGCAGTTACGGGGCTCTTGGGAGGACTGAAGCTTTCTTT. This rearrangement joins TRBV6-5 to TRBJ1-1, with D possibly matching TRBD1 (5 bases). This CDR3 has 15 residues. V dropped 2 bases and J dropped 5 bases, with 15 bases sitting between them. Germline assignment: CDR1 MNHEY and CDR2 SVGAGI.

This clone turned up a few times. Other DNA sequences within the sample encode an identical CDR3. V usage is TRBV5-6 and J usage is TRBJ2-5; D uncertain. This CDR3 region has 14 residues. Between the trimmed V and J ends, which lost 0 bases and 2 bases, there was a span of 8 bases. The germline gives CDR1 SGHDT, CDR2 YYEEEE. The CDR3, as DNA: TGTGCCAGCAGCTTGGGCGGTCGTCAAGAGACCCAGTACTTC. Translation gives CASSLGGRQETQYF.

This CDR3 is CASRPRGSYNEQFF. The CDR3 region has the DNA TGTGCCAGCAGGCCGAGGGGCTCCTACAATGAGCAGTTCTTC. The chain carries TRBV7-8 and TRBJ2-1; tentatively, D is TRBD1 or TRBD2 (5 bases each). The CDR3 has 14 residues. CDR1 SGHVS and CDR2 FQNEAQ come from the germline V gene. Trimming shortened V by 6 bases and J by 0 bases, and 9 bases separated the two germline ends.

V is TRBV5-4 and J is TRBJ2-5; TRBD2 agrees at 13 bases. Trimming took 4 bases from V and 1 from J; bases not matched to a gene: 4. The CDR3 is 16 residues long. The germline V gene encodes CDR1 SGHNT and CDR2 YYREEE (reference sequence). The CDR3 reads CASSPRTSGGQETQYF. CDR3 in DNA: TGTGCCAGCAGCCCCAGGACTAGCGGGGGCCAAGAGACCCAGTACTTC.

V gene TRBV30 combines with J gene TRBJ1-2; D is uncertain. The CDR3 extends over 13 amino acids. Trimming pared 0 bases from V and 6 bases from J, leaving 11 bases between. Looked up from germline, CDR1 is GTSNPN and CDR2 is SVGIG (reference sequence). CDR3 residues: CAWSVRRQDGYTF. The DNA for the CDR3 is TGTGCCTGGAGTGTACGGAGGCAAGATGGCTACACCTTC.

The J gene is TRBJ2-7, the V gene TRBV5-1; TRBD1 matches at 7 bases. Germline CDR1 reads SGHRS; CDR2 reads YFSETQ. Unmatched junction bases numbered 8, after V lost 5 bases and J lost 3 bases. CDR3 length equals 14 residues. The CDR3 reads CASSSGTAFYEQYF. CDR3 in DNA: TGCGCCAGCAGTTCCGGGACAGCCTTCTACGAGCAGTACTTC.

The rearrangement links TRBV5-6 to TRBJ1-3; D unclear. The CDR3 runs to 14 residues. The V end was cut by 5 bases, the J end by 0 bases, with 9 bases between. Germline CDR1 is SGHDT and CDR2 is YYEEEE. CDR3 loop: CASRTLSSGNTIYF. The DNA for the CDR3 is TGTGCCAGCAGGACATTGAGCTCTGGAAACACCATATATTTT. Combining the CDR3 with reference TRBV5-6 and TRBJ1-3 gives the whole variable domain DAGVTQSPTHLIKTRGQQVTLRCSPKSGHDTVSWYQQALGQGPQFIFQYYEEEERQRGNFPDRFSGHQFPNYSSELNVNALLLGDSALYLCASRTLSSGNTIYFGEGSWLTVV.

This rearrangement joins TRBV11-2 to TRBJ2-2, with 12 positions matching TRBD2. V lost 4 bases, J lost 5 bases, and 5 bases stayed unmatched. CDR1 and CDR2 (germline): SGHAT, FQNNGV. This CDR3 has 16 amino acids. The CDR3 nucleotides read TGTGCCAGCAGCTCCAAGACTAGCGGGGGAACCGGGGAGCTGTTTTTT. Its translation: CASSSKTSGGTGELFF.

The V call is TRBV11-2, the J call TRBJ2-4, with D unresolved. The CDR3 has 14 amino acids. Trimming cost V 3 bases and J 10 bases, with 16 bases left between them. Per the germline V gene, CDR1 is SGHAT and CDR2 is FQNNGV. The CDR3 spells CASSLGASTMIQYF. For the CDR3, the DNA is TGTGCCAGCAGCTTGGGTGCCTCCACGATGATTCAGTACTTC. Variable domain in full (rest from reference TRBV11-2 and TRBJ2-4): EAGVAQSPRYKIIEKRQSVAFWCNPISGHATLYWYQQILGQGPKLLIQFQNNGVVDDSQLPKDRFSAERLKGVDSTLKIQPAKLEDSAVYLCASSLGASTMIQYFGAGTRLSVL.

The CDR3 sequence: CASSWGTSETSTDTQYF. The DNA for the CDR3 is TGTGCCAGCAGTTGGGGGACTAGCGAAACAAGCACAGATACGCAGTATTTT. The chain couples TRBV5-4 to TRBJ2-3; 10 bases line up with TRBD2. In germline, CDR1 is SGHNT, CDR2 YYREEE (reference sequence). The CDR3 sequence is 17 residues long. V dropped 5 bases and J dropped 0; count of bases not matched to a gene: 9.

The J gene is TRBJ1-5, the V gene TRBV19; D is perhaps TRBD1 (6 bases). CDR1 and CDR2 (germline): LNHDA, SQIVND (reference sequence). The ends were cut back, 6 bases at V and 2 bases at J, with 14 bases in the middle. The CDR3 sequence is 15 residues long. The CDR3 DNA reads as TGTGCCAGTAGCAGCCAGGCAGGGGGCAATCAGCCCCAGCATTTT. This encodes CASSSQAGGNQPQHF.

The chain couples TRBV5-1 to TRBJ1-4, with D perhaps TRBD1 (6 bases). Germline V lookup: CDR1 SGHRS, CDR2 YFSETQ. This CDR3 spans 15 amino acids. Between the trimmed V and J ends, which lost 7 bases and 3 bases, there was a span of 16 bases. In DNA, the CDR3 is TGCGCCAGCGCAAAATCGACAGGATCTAATGAAAAACTGTTTTTT. The encoded protein is CASAKSTGSNEKLFF.

The chain carries TRBV4-1 and TRBJ1-5; D perhaps matches TRBD1 (5 bases). The CDR3 has 15 amino acids. Germline CDR1 is MGHRA and CDR2 is YSYEKL. Trimming shortened V by 3 bases and J by 3 bases, and 12 bases separated the two germline ends. The CDR3 bases are TGCGCCAGCAGCCACCCCGACAGAATCAATCAGCCCCAGCATTTT. Amino acids: CASSHPDRINQPQHF.